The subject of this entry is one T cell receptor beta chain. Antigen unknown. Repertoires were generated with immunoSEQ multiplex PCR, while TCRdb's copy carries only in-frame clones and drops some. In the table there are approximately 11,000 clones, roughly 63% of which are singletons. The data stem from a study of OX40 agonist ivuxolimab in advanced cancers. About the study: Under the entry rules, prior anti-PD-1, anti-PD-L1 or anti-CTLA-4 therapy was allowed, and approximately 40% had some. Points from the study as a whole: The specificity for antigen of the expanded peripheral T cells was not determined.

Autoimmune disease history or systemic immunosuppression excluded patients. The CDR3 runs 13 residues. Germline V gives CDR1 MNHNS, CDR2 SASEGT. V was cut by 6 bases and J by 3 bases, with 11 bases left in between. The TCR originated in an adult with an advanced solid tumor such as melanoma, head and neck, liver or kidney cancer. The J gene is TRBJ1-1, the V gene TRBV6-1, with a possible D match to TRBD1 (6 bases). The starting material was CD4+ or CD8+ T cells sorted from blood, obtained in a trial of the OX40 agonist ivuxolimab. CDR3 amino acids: CASRRTVDTEAFF. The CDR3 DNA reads TGTGCCAGCAGGCGGACAGTGGACACTGAAGCTTTCTTT.